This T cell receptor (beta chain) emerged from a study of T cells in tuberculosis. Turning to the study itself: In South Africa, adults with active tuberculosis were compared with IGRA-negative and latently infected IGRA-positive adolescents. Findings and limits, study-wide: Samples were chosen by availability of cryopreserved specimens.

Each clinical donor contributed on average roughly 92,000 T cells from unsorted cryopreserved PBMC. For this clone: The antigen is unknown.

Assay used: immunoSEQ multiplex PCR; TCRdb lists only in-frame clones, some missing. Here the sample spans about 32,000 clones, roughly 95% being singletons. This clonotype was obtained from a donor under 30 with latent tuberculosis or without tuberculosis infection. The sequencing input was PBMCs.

The CDR3 sequence: CAWDTHTEAFF. The CDR3 DNA reads as TGTGCCTGGGACACTCACACTGAAGCTTTCTTT. The J gene is TRBJ1-1, the V gene TRBV30; D not certain. Germline V gene sequence: CDR1 GTSNPN, CDR2 SVGIG (reference sequence). Trimming took 5 bases from V and 3 from J, leaving 7 bases between them. The CDR3 runs to 11 residues.